This TCR beta chain emerged from a study of T-cell reconstitution after alpha-beta-depleted transplantation in children. Notes on the study in general: It was surviving recipient T cells and thymic progenitors that gave some patients high TCRbeta diversity at day 60. Several hundred expanded graft clones reportedly were the source of alpha-beta T cells about two months after transplant.

A TCRbeta library incorporating unique molecular identifiers was prepared. TCRdb re-derived calls from the PCR reads in MiXCR, one entry per CDR3 protein. The profile shows 700,000 to 950,000 distinct CDR3 sequences, about 16% of them singletons. Comment on this clonotype: As yet, its antigen is unknown.

The origin of this receptor is a male patient aged 10 to 17 who had a stem cell transplant for acute lymphoblastic leukemia, so the T cells may come from the graft donor. The sample here was PBMCs, mostly from graft donor cells, taken 360 days after TCRalphabeta/CD19-depleted stem cell transplant.

CDR3 DNA: TGCGCCAGCAGCCAGTTACTAGCGGGACTTAACCTTTTCCACGAGCAGTACTTC. It codes for CASSQLLAGLNLFHEQYF. This chain links TRBV4-1 with TRBJ2-7, with 10 bases lining up with TRBD2. The V gene end was trimmed by 3 bases and the J gene end by 5 bases; junction bases not matched to a gene: 16. Germline CDR1 and CDR2: MGHRA and YSYEKL. The CDR3 totals 18 residues.